This T cell receptor (beta chain) originates from a study of regulatory T cells in long-lasting Graves disease. Time point denoted: newly diagnosed GD, antithyroid drugs for less than 3 months. Following extraction of RNA from PBMCs, that RNA was used to make the TCR library. Graves' disease diagnosis used American Thyroid Association guidelines. This CDR3 region has 13 residues. The V end was cut by 4 bases, the J end by 12 bases, with 15 bases between. At least ten counts were recorded for this clonotype. Libraries of TCR beta came from iRepertoire HTBI primers plus Arm-PCR of CDR3 regions. TCRdb re-called the multiplex PCR reads with MiXCR, one entry per CDR3 protein. The sample consists of 250,000 to 300,000 distinct CDR3 sequences, about 17% of them appearing once. These data also featured in a second study, about T cells in Graves' hyperthyroidism and ophthalmopathy. According to that study: Patients aged 18 to 65 had newly diagnosed hyperthyroidism of under 2 months' duration.

The genes are TRBV12-3 or TRBV12-4 and TRBJ1-4, with D tentatively TRBD1 (6 bases). The sequenced sample was peripheral blood mononuclear cells (PBMCs), obtained at new diagnosis, from a patient treated with antithyroid drugs. The source of this sequence is a woman in her twenties or thirties with Graves disease. The CDR3 sequence is CASSSTGSAELFF. As DNA, the CDR3 is TGTGCCAGCAGTTCGACAGGATCGGCGGAACTGTTTTTT.